This TCR beta chain was observed in a study of T cell responses to AZD1222 COVID-19 vaccine. General study findings and limits: Following two doses of AZD1222, Spike-specific TCR breadth and depth rose. A mostly white British donor set with more females was recruited, and clonal diversity was possibly underestimated. Nearly half of spike-specific TCRs reportedly go after variant regions that carry no mutations.

This CDR3 is 12 amino acids long. Germline V gene sequence: CDR1 GTSNPN, CDR2 SVGIG (reference sequence). V lost 8 bases to trimming and J lost 0 bases, with 8 bases between them. Sequencing was performed with immunoSEQ multiplex PCR; in TCRdb, only in-frame clones are kept and a portion is missing. Of about 140,000 clones in the sample, around nine tenths were seen once. Regarding this clone: The target antigen is unknown.

The receptor comes from an adult who received the AZD1222 COVID-19 vaccine. Here the sequenced sample was peripheral blood, taken 28 days after the second AZD1222 dose. This chain uses TRBV30 with TRBJ2-1; D unresolved. The DNA for the CDR3 is TGTGCCGGACGCGGCTCCTACAATGAGCAGTTCTTC. This codes for CAGRGSYNEQFF.